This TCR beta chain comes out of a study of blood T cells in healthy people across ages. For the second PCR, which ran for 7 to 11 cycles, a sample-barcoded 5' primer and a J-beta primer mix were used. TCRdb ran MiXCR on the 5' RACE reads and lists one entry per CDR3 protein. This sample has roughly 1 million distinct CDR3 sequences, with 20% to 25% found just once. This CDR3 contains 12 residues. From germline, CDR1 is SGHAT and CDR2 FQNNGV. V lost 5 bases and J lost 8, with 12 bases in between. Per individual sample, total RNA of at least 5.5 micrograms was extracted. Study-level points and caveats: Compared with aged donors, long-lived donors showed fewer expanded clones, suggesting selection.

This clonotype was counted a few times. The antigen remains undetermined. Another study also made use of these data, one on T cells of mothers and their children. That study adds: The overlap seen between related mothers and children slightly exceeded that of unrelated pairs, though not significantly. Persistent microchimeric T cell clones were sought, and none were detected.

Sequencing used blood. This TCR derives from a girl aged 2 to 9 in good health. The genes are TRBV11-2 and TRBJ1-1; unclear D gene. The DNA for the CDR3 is TGTGCCAGCAGCCCCAACATCTGGGAAGCTTTCTTT. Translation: CASSPNIWEAFF.